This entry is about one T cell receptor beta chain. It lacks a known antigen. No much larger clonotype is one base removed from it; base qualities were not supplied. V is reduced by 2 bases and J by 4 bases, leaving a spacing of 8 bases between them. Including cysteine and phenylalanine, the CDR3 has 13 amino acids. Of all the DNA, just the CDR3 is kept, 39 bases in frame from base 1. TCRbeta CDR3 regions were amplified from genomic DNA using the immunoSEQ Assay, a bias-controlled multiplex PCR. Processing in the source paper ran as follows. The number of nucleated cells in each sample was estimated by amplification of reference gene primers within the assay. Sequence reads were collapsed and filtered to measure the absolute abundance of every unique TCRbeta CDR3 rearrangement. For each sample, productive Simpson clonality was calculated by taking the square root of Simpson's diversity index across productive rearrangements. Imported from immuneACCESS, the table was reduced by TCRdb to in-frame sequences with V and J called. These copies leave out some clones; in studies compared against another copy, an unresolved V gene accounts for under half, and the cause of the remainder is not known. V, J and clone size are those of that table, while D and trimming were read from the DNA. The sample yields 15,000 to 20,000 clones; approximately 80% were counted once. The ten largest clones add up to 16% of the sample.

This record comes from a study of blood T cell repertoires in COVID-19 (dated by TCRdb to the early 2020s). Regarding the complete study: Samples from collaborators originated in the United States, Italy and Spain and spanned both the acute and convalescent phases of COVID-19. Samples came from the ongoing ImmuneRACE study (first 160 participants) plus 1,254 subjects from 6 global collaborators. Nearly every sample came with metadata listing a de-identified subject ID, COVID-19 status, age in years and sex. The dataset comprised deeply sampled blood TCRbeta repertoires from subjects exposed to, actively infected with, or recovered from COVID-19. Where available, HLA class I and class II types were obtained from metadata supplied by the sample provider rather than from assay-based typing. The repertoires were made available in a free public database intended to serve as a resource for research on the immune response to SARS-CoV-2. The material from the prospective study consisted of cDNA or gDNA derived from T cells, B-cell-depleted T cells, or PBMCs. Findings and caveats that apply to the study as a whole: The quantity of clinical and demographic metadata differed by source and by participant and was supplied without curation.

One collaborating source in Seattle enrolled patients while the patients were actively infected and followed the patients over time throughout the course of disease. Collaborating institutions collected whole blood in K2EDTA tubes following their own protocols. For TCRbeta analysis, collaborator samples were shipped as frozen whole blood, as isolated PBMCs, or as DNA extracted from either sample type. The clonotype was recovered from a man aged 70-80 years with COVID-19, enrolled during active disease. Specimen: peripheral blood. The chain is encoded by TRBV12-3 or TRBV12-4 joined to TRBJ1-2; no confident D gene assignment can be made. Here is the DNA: TGTGCCAGCAGTTTATCGGGAGCCTATGGCTACACCTTC. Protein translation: CASSLSGAYGYTF.